Listed below are T cell receptor beta chains from one sample, sequenced in a study of neurological immune-mediated disorders. MiXCR, run by TCRdb on the 5' RACE reads, gives a single entry per CDR3 protein. There are tens of thousands of distinct CDR3 sequences in the sample; 5.8% occur only once, and over 6.5% lies in the top ten. Sequenced: PBMCs. Every receptor here comes from a woman aged 60-75 years with multiple sclerosis. The CDR3 runs from the conserved cysteine through the conserved F or W. Fields, in order: D gene, J gene, clone size, V gene, CDR3 protein. The D gene is left open where the match is weak. Where a row states a size, it is once, few, many or the class of an expanded clone; other rows omit it.

d_call: TRBD2; j_call: TRBJ2-5; clone_size: many; v_call: TRBV20-1; cdr3_aa: CSARRGLGSQETQYF
d_call: NA; j_call: TRBJ1-1; clone_size: NA; v_call: TRBV3-1; cdr3_aa: CASSQELRGQGHEAFF
d_call: NA; j_call: TRBJ2-5; clone_size: many; v_call: TRBV5-6; cdr3_aa: CASSLDAGRETQYF
d_call: NA; j_call: TRBJ2-5; clone_size: many; v_call: TRBV5-1; cdr3_aa: CASSLAEIGLGGETQYF
d_call: NA; j_call: TRBJ1-2; clone_size: many; v_call: TRBV7-8; cdr3_aa: CASSSSANGLVGYGYTF
d_call: TRBD2; j_call: TRBJ2-5; clone_size: many; v_call: TRBV6-5; cdr3_aa: CASSLAGPYQETQYF
d_call: NA; j_call: TRBJ1-1; clone_size: many; v_call: TRBV3-1; cdr3_aa: CASSQGLKNTEAFF
d_call: NA; j_call: TRBJ2-5; clone_size: many; v_call: TRBV4-2; cdr3_aa: CASSQDVSFEPETQYF
d_call: TRBD1; j_call: TRBJ1-4; clone_size: NA; v_call: TRBV5-1; cdr3_aa: CASSAGQGTNEKLFF
d_call: NA; j_call: TRBJ2-3; clone_size: many; v_call: TRBV9; cdr3_aa: CASSVFTPPDTQYF
d_call: TRBD1; j_call: TRBJ1-1; clone_size: many; v_call: TRBV12-3/TRBV12-4; cdr3_aa: CASRDRGLGTEAFF
d_call: NA; j_call: TRBJ1-2; clone_size: NA; v_call: TRBV7-2; cdr3_aa: CASSQRGYGYTF
d_call: TRBD1; j_call: TRBJ1-2; clone_size: once; v_call: TRBV19; cdr3_aa: CASTLTGKFYGYTF
d_call: NA; j_call: TRBJ2-1; clone_size: many; v_call: TRBV20-1; cdr3_aa: CSARDLRGAYNEQFF
d_call: NA; j_call: TRBJ2-2; clone_size: many; v_call: TRBV7-7; cdr3_aa: CASSYDIITSGAGELFF
d_call: NA; j_call: TRBJ2-1; clone_size: many; v_call: TRBV7-9; cdr3_aa: CASSLEQGNNEQFF
d_call: NA; j_call: TRBJ2-6; clone_size: many; v_call: TRBV3-1; cdr3_aa: CASSQFGFWVLTF
d_call: NA; j_call: TRBJ2-7; clone_size: many; v_call: TRBV20-1; cdr3_aa: CSATYTGPPYEQYF
d_call: NA; j_call: TRBJ1-5; clone_size: NA; v_call: TRBV20-1; cdr3_aa: CSARELRAVGPQHF
d_call: NA; j_call: TRBJ2-3; clone_size: few; v_call: TRBV20-1; cdr3_aa: CSAKLQGRTSTDTQYF
d_call: TRBD2; j_call: TRBJ2-1; clone_size: many; v_call: TRBV28; cdr3_aa: CASSRPTSGGYNEQFF
d_call: NA; j_call: TRBJ2-5; clone_size: many; v_call: TRBV4-1; cdr3_aa: CASGGPLAETQYF
d_call: NA; j_call: TRBJ1-2; clone_size: many; v_call: TRBV7-2; cdr3_aa: CASSLEGGYTF
d_call: NA; j_call: TRBJ1-3; clone_size: many; v_call: TRBV7-2; cdr3_aa: CASSFKRGNTIYF
d_call: TRBD2; j_call: TRBJ2-4; clone_size: many; v_call: TRBV11-3; cdr3_aa: CASSYSGDIQYF
d_call: NA; j_call: TRBJ2-7; clone_size: NA; v_call: TRBV18; cdr3_aa: CASSPGVYEQYF
d_call: NA; j_call: TRBJ2-2; clone_size: many; v_call: TRBV29-1; cdr3_aa: CSVFGGNPTGELFF
d_call: TRBD2; j_call: TRBJ2-1; clone_size: many; v_call: TRBV5-4; cdr3_aa: CASRPWTSSYNEQFF
d_call: TRBD2; j_call: TRBJ2-5; clone_size: many; v_call: TRBV9; cdr3_aa: CASSVGSGVGETQYF